The 23 T cell receptor beta chains in this list originate from one sample, sequenced in a study of T cell responses to AZD1222 COVID-19 vaccine. Method: immunoSEQ multiplex PCR; TCRdb's copy keeps in-frame clones and lacks some. The data contain 45,000 to 55,000 clones, about 86% of them seen just once; the ten biggest clones take up roughly 10%. Source: peripheral blood, taken on day 0 of AZD1222 vaccination. These receptors were taken from an adult in good health.

The chain couples TRBV20-1 to TRBJ2-1; 9 positions agree with TRBD2. Germline CDR1 is DFQATT and CDR2 is SNEGSKA (reference sequence). The V segment lost 3 bases and the J segment 4 bases; nucleotides outside the gene matches: 7. The CDR3 totals 15 residues. CDR3 in amino acids: CSASSLTSGYNEQFF. DNA for the CDR3: TGCAGTGCTAGTTCTCTGACTAGCGGATACAATGAGCAGTTCTTC.

This chain links TRBV7-2 with TRBJ2-7; maybe TRBD1 (5 bases). The germline CDR1 and CDR2 sequences are SGHTA and FQGNSA. V was clipped by 1 base and J by 7 bases, with 17 bases between them. The CDR3 totals 15 residues. CDR3 nucleotide sequence: TGTGCCAGCAGCTTAGGAGGCAGGGCATCTCGGGAGCAGTACTTC. It encodes CASSLGGRASREQYF. Looking up the rest from reference TRBV7-2 and TRBJ2-7 gives the full variable domain: GAGVSQSPSNKVTEKGKDVELRCDPISGHTALYWYRQSLGQGLEFLIYFQGNSAPDKSGLPSDRFSAERTGGSVSTLTIQRTQQEDSAVYLCASSLGGRASREQYFGPGTRLTVT.

The gene calls are TRBV19 and TRBJ1-5; D is unresolved. From germline, CDR1 is LNHDA and CDR2 SQIVND (reference sequence). The germline V and J ends were trimmed by 5 bases and 0 bases, with 14 bases remaining between them. The CDR3 contains 16 residues. The CDR3 region has the DNA TGTGCCAGTAGTGTGACGGGAAAAAATAGCAATCAGCCCCAGCATTTT. It is translated as CASSVTGKNSNQPQHF.

Regarding this clone: Other DNA sequences of this sample code for an identical CDR3. The chain recombines TRBV18 with TRBJ2-3, with D uncertain. Trimming cost V 1 base and J 3 bases, with 2 bases left between them. Germline V gene data show CDR1 as KGHSH and CDR2 as LQKENI. This CDR3 is 12 amino acids long. The CDR3 DNA reads TGTGCCAGCTCACCACGAACAGATACGCAGTATTTT. This encodes CASSPRTDTQYF. The variable domain in full, completed from reference TRBV18 and TRBJ2-3, reads NAGVMQNPRHLVRRRGQEARLRCSPMKGHSHVYWYRQLPEEGLKFMVYLQKENIIDESGMPKERFSAEFPKEGPSILRIQQVVRGDSAAYFCASSPRTDTQYFGPGTRLTVL.

The V gene is TRBV6-2 or TRBV6-3, the J gene TRBJ2-7; D may be TRBD1 or TRBD2 (5 bases each). The CDR3 extends over 14 amino acids. Germline CDR1 and CDR2: MNHEY and SVGEGT. V was trimmed by 6 bases and J by 2 bases, leaving 14 bases between them. The CDR3 coding sequence is TGTGCCAGCAGCGGACGGCCGGGGCCCTACGAGCAGTACTTC. Its translation: CASSGRPGPYEQYF.

In the case of this clone: The same CDR3 can be traced to other DNA sequences in this sample. The V gene is TRBV7-2, the J gene TRBJ2-3, with 14 nucleotides matching TRBD2. Germline assignment: CDR1 SGHTA and CDR2 FQGNSA. J lost 6 bases, V lost 3 bases, and 11 bases had no gene match. The CDR3 length is 18 residues. The CDR3 is CASSFGTSGRRRGDTQYF. CDR3 DNA sequence: TGTGCCAGCAGCTTCGGGACTAGCGGGAGAAGGAGGGGCGATACGCAGTATTTT. Looking up the rest from reference TRBV7-2 and TRBJ2-3 gives the full variable domain: GAGVSQSPSNKVTEKGKDVELRCDPISGHTALYWYRQSLGQGLEFLIYFQGNSAPDKSGLPSDRFSAERTGGSVSTLTIQRTQQEDSAVYLCASSFGTSGRRRGDTQYFGPGTRLTVL.

The chain combines TRBV3-1 (or the pseudogene TRBV3-2) with TRBJ2-7, with D maybe TRBD2 (5 bases). Germline loops: CDR1 LGHDT, CDR2 YNNKEL (reference sequence). V was trimmed by 2 bases and J by 0 bases, leaving 8 bases between them. This CDR3 region has 14 residues. In nucleotides, the CDR3 is TGTGCCAGCAGCCAACGGGAACACTCCTACGAGCAGTACTTC. It specifies CASSQREHSYEQYF.

The genes are TRBV6-5 and TRBJ1-2; D perhaps matches TRBD1 (5 bases). CDR1 and CDR2 (germline): MNHEY, SVGAGI. V was clipped by 8 bases and J by 6 bases, with 22 bases between them. The CDR3 spans 15 residues. CDR3 bases: TGTGCCAGCTGGGCCCTGAGGGGCAGGGCGAATGGCTACACCTTC. Translated: CASWALRGRANGYTF.

CDR3 loop: CASSIRRGQEYEQYF. CDR3 bases: TGTGCCAGTAGTATAAGACGGGGACAGGAGTACGAGCAGTACTTC. The rearrangement joins TRBV19 to TRBJ2-7; 8 bases fit TRBD1. Trimming took 2 bases from V and 4 from J; bases not matched to a gene: 7. CDR3 size: 15 residues. Germline-derived CDR1 and CDR2 are LNHDA and SQIVND (reference sequence). Full variable domain (missing parts from reference TRBV19 and TRBJ2-7): DGGITQSPKYLFRKEGQNVTLSCEQNLNHDAMYWYRQDPGQGLRLIYYSQIVNDFQKGDIAEGYSVSREKKESFPLTVTSAQKNPTAFYLCASSIRRGQEYEQYFGPGTRLTVT.

CDR3 residues: CASSPPARSNYGYTF. The CDR3 bases are TGTGCCAGCAGCCCCCCAGCACGGAGTAACTATGGCTACACCTTC. The chain has TRBV7-9 and TRBJ1-2; no clear D gene. The CDR3 covers 15 residues. The V end was cut by 5 bases, the J end by 1 base, with 14 bases between. CDR1 SEHNR and CDR2 FQNEAQ come from the germline V gene (reference sequence).

This chain uses TRBV5-4 with TRBJ1-1; 9 bases agree with TRBD1. The CDR3 has 16 amino acids. Germline V CDR1 and CDR2: SGHNT, YYREEE (reference sequence). The V gene end was trimmed by 4 bases and the J gene end by 4 bases; junction bases not matched to a gene: 11. Here the CDR3 DNA reads TGTGCCAGCAGCCCCGGACAGGGGCGTGGGGGCACTGAAGCTTTCTTT. Translated, it gives CASSPGQGRGGTEAFF.

This rearrangement joins TRBV7-2 to TRBJ2-5; D possibly corresponds to TRBD1 (5 bases). The CDR3 consists of 15 residues. Germline V gives CDR1 SGHTA, CDR2 FQGNSA. Trimming removed 5 bases at V and 2 bases at J, with 15 bases between. The CDR3 reads CASSPSRQYQETQYF. CDR3 sequence (DNA): TGTGCCAGCAGCCCGTCCCGACAGTATCAAGAGACCCAGTACTTC.

The gene calls are TRBV9 and TRBJ1-1, with D maybe TRBD1 (6 bases). V lost 4 bases and J 1 base, leaving 17 bases between the germline ends. There are 16 residues in the CDR3. Germline CDR1 SGDLS, CDR2 YYNGEE. CDR3 protein: CASSPLPQGRNTEAFF. The DNA for the CDR3 is TGTGCCAGCAGCCCTCTCCCTCAGGGGCGGAACACTGAAGCTTTCTTT.

This clone has just one count. This sequence joins TRBV6-5 and TRBJ1-2, with 10 bases fitting TRBD1. The J segment lost 4 bases and the V segment lost 6 bases, leaving 8 bases of the junction unmatched. CDR1 MNHEY and CDR2 SVGAGI come from the germline V gene. The CDR3 loop spans 15 amino acids. CDR3 DNA: TGTGCCAGCAGGGAGACAGGGGGCAGGGTCTATGGCTACACCTTC. Its translation: CASRETGGRVYGYTF.

The chain joins TRBV6-4 to TRBJ2-3; 7 bases line up with TRBD1. In germline, CDR1 is MRHNA, CDR2 SNTAGT. After removal of 2 bases from V and 6 bases from J, the junction contained 5 bases not matched to a gene. The CDR3 has 14 amino acids. CDR3 residues: CASSDRGLGDTQYF. In DNA, the CDR3 is TGTGCCAGCAGTGACAGGGGGCTTGGGGATACGCAGTATTTT.

This clone was detected only a few times. The rearrangement links TRBV25-1 to TRBJ2-7; 9 bases match TRBD1. Looked up from germline, CDR1 is MGHDK and CDR2 is SYGVNS. The CDR3 has 12 residues. The trim removed 6 bases at V and 7 bases at J, leaving 4 bases unmatched. Here the CDR3 DNA reads TGTGCCAGCAGAGGACAGGGGTGGGAGCAGTACTTC. It yields the protein CASRGQGWEQYF.

The chain recombines TRBV7-8 with TRBJ1-4, with D tentatively TRBD1 (6 bases). Trimming left V 5 bases short and J 7 bases short, with 14 bases between. In germline, CDR1 is SGHVS, CDR2 FQNEAQ. This CDR3 has 14 residues. CDR3 coding DNA: TGTGCCAGCAGCGCCGACAGGCCTGGTGAAAAACTGTTTTTT. Amino acids: CASSADRPGEKLFF.

There are a few counts of this clone. The chain carries TRBV7-2 and TRBJ1-6, with D tentatively TRBD1 (5 bases). The CDR3 is 15 residues long. Trimming pared 5 bases from V and 7 bases from J, leaving 15 bases between. The germline gives CDR1 SGHTA, CDR2 FQGNSA. The CDR3 sequence: CASSRQILVNSPLHF. CDR3 sequence (DNA): TGTGCCAGCAGCAGACAGATCCTCGTGAATTCACCCCTCCACTTT.

The chain employs TRBV19 and TRBJ1-6; 9 bases are shared with TRBD1. The CDR3 contains 17 residues. V was clipped by 6 bases and J by 7 bases; unmatched bases: 13. Germline V CDR1 and CDR2: LNHDA, SQIVND (reference sequence). The CDR3, as DNA: TGTGCCAGTAGCCAACTACAGGGGGCGGGCCGGAATTCACCCCTCCACTTT. Translated: CASSQLQGAGRNSPLHF.

The genes are TRBV28 and TRBJ1-6; D may be TRBD1 (5 bases). V lost 3 bases and J lost 11, with 11 bases in between. Per germline, CDR1 MDHEN and CDR2 SYDVKM. This CDR3 is 13 amino acids long. The CDR3 bases are TGTGCCAGCAGTTTTCCGAGGGGTGCACCCCTCCACTTT. Residues: CASSFPRGAPLHF. The full variable domain, with the rest looked up from reference TRBV28 and TRBJ1-6, is DVKVTQSSRYLVKRTGEKVFLECVQDMDHENMFWYRQDPGLGLRLIYFSYDVKMKEKGDIPEGYSVSREKKERFSLILESASTNQTSMYLCASSFPRGAPLHFGNGTRLTVT.

The chain combines TRBV29-1 with TRBJ2-7; a weak D match, TRBD2 (6 bases). Trimming pared 4 bases from V and 3 bases from J, leaving 13 bases between. CDR1 SQVTM and CDR2 ANQGSEA come from the germline V gene. The CDR3 is 13 amino acids. The CDR3 DNA sequence: TGCAGCGTTGTCGGCCTAGCGAGCTACGAGCAGTACTTC. It codes for CSVVGLASYEQYF.

This chain links TRBV7-2 with TRBJ2-2; tentatively, D is TRBD1 (5 bases). The CDR3 runs to 15 residues. The V gene's germline CDR1 is SGHTA and CDR2 FQGNSA. Trimming shortened V by 0 bases and J by 1 base, and 6 bases separated the two germline ends. This CDR3 reads CASSLAQGNTGELFF. CDR3 nucleotide sequence: TGTGCCAGCAGCTTAGCTCAGGGGAACACCGGGGAGCTGTTTTTT.

The V and J genes are TRBV5-1 and TRBJ2-2; possibly TRBD1 for D (5 bases). The V end lost 0 bases, the J end lost 2 bases, and 14 bases lay between the germline ends. Germline values: CDR1 SGHRS, CDR2 YFSETQ. The CDR3 has 17 amino acids. This CDR3 reads CASSLAQGNENTGELFF. The CDR3 bases are TGCGCCAGCAGCTTGGCCCAGGGCAATGAAAACACCGGGGAGCTGTTTTTT.